These 25 T cell receptor beta chains share one sample of origin, sequenced in a study of T-cell memory formation after mild COVID-19. Each CDR3 protein is one row after TCRdb ran MiXCR on the 5' RACE reads. The repertoire holds roughly 310,000 distinct CDR3 sequences, with around a sixth as singletons. Sample: PBMCs or a T cell subset sorted from them (not recorded which). All receptors come from a man aged 18 to 29 who had mild COVID-19 (a few samples of this study predate the infection). Cell type and time point are not known.

CDR3 DNA sequence: TGTGCCAGCAGCCTCAGGGGATTCGAAGATTCACCCCTCCACTTT. Amino acid sequence: CASSLRGFEDSPLHF. The chain combines TRBV14 with TRBJ1-6; D is possibly TRBD1 (6 bases). V lost 4 bases, J lost 8 bases, and 15 bases lay in between. The CDR3 is made up of 15 amino acids. The V gene's germline CDR1 is SGHDN and CDR2 FVKESK.

The chain employs TRBV20-1 and TRBJ2-7; 7 nucleotides agree with TRBD2. V was clipped by 4 bases and J by 2 bases; unmatched bases: 8. Germline V gives CDR1 DFQATT, CDR2 SNEGSKA (reference sequence). This CDR3 region has 14 residues. DNA of the CDR3: TGCAGTGCTATTCCGAGAAGCGGGGCCTACGAGCAGTACTTC. Encoded protein: CSAIPRSGAYEQYF.

A few counts support this clonotype. This chain connects TRBV20-1 to TRBJ1-1, with D unresolved. This CDR3 spans 17 amino acids. Germline CDR1 is DFQATT and CDR2 is SNEGSKA (reference sequence). Trimming stripped 6 bases from V and 0 bases from J, with 23 bases between. In DNA form, the CDR3 reads TGCAGTGCGACCCAATGGGCCAGCCAAACCATGAACACTGAAGCTTTCTTT. The encoded protein is CSATQWASQTMNTEAFF.

The chain joins TRBV12-3 or TRBV12-4 to TRBJ1-6; TRBD1 aligns across 7 bases. Trimming at V came to 5 bases and at J to 8 bases, leaving 6 bases not matched to a gene. The CDR3 spans 14 residues. This chain's CDR3 is CASSPTGDDSPLHF. CDR3 nucleotides: TGTGCCAGCAGTCCTACAGGGGACGATTCACCCCTCCACTTT.

This chain connects TRBV12-3 or TRBV12-4 to TRBJ2-1, with unresolved D. The CDR3 has 12 amino acids. V lost 3 bases, J lost 9 bases, and 9 bases lay in between. CDR3 region: CASSFRFGEQFF. The CDR3 nucleotides read TGTGCCAGCAGTTTCAGATTTGGTGAGCAGTTCTTC.

The chain joins TRBV5-1 to TRBJ2-2, with 11 bases identical to TRBD1. The germline gives CDR1 SGHRS, CDR2 YFSETQ. The trim removed 3 bases at V and 6 bases at J, leaving 4 bases unmatched. The CDR3 runs 15 residues. CDR3 loop: CASSSDRGPPGELFF. In DNA form, the CDR3 reads TGCGCCAGCAGCTCGGACAGGGGGCCCCCCGGGGAGCTGTTTTTT.

This clonotype was seen only a few times. The chain has TRBV27 and TRBJ2-3, with 9 bases lining up with TRBD2. The J segment lost 4 bases and the V segment lost 6 bases, leaving 2 bases of the junction unmatched. Germline loops: CDR1 MNHEY, CDR2 SMNVEV (reference sequence). The CDR3 contains 13 residues. The CDR3 sequence: CASRRGGADTQYF. The CDR3 nucleotides are TGTGCCAGCAGGCGGGGGGGCGCAGATACGCAGTATTTT.

Only a few counts were recorded for this clonotype. The rearrangement uses TRBV7-2 and TRBJ1-2, with 10 positions matching TRBD1. The CDR3 totals 15 residues. The junction had 8 bases not matched to a gene; V was cut back by 5 bases and J by 5 bases. In germline, CDR1 is SGHTA, CDR2 FQGNSA. CDR3 in amino acids: CASSPTVGQGYGYTF. The CDR3 DNA is TGTGCCAGCAGCCCAACGGTGGGACAGGGGTATGGCTACACCTTC.

This clonotype was picked up a small number of times. The rearrangement uses TRBV7-2 and TRBJ2-3, with a possible D match to TRBD1 (6 bases). V was pared by 6 bases and J by 5 bases, with 6 bases between. This CDR3 contains 11 residues. Germline V CDR1 and CDR2: SGHTA, FQGNSA. CDR3 DNA sequence: TGTGCCAGCAGAGGGGGAGATACGCAGTATTTT. Amino acids: CASRGGDTQYF. The full variable domain, its missing parts supplied by reference TRBV7-2 and TRBJ2-3, is GAGVSQSPSNKVTEKGKDVELRCDPISGHTALYWYRQSLGQGLEFLIYFQGNSAPDKSGLPSDRFSAERTGGSVSTLTIQRTQQEDSAVYLCASRGGDTQYFGPGTRLTVL.

This clonotype was found a few times. The chain is built from TRBV12-3 or TRBV12-4 and TRBJ2-6, with a weak D call TRBD2 (5 bases). The CDR3 contains 16 residues. Trimming removed 6 bases at V and 0 bases at J, with 12 bases between. For the CDR3, the DNA is TGTGCCAGCAGACCGGGATCCACCTCTGGGGCCAACGTCCTGACTTTC. This translates into CASRPGSTSGANVLTF.

The rearrangement uses TRBV12-3 or TRBV12-4 and TRBJ1-1, with D unresolved. The V end lost 1 base, the J end lost 4 bases, and 13 bases lay between the germline ends. The CDR3 has 15 residues. The CDR3 bases are TGTGCCAGCAGTTTAGGGTCGGGGAGAAGCACTGAAGCTTTCTTT. Translating gives CASSLGSGRSTEAFF.

This clonotype showed up just a few times. The rearrangement joins TRBV20-1 to TRBJ2-6; D remains ambiguous. Germline assignment: CDR1 DFQATT and CDR2 SNEGSKA (reference sequence). Trimming took 1 base from V and 0 from J, leaving 7 bases between them. This CDR3 region has 15 residues. CDR3 protein: CSARVSTSGANVLTF. CDR3 bases: TGCAGTGCTAGAGTTTCGACCTCTGGGGCCAACGTCCTGACTTTC.

This chain connects TRBV7-2 to TRBJ1-2; TRBD1 might be the D (6 bases). V was clipped by 10 bases and J by 7 bases, with 19 bases between them. The CDR3 has 13 residues. The germline gives CDR1 SGHTA, CDR2 FQGNSA. Here the CDR3 DNA reads TGTGCCACCGGTGGGGGCCACACGGGTGGCTACACCTTC. The encoded protein is CATGGGHTGGYTF.

The sample holds a few counts of this clonotype. This sequence joins TRBV9 and TRBJ1-5, with a weak D call TRBD1 (5 bases). V lost 4 bases and J 1 base, leaving 12 bases between the germline ends. The CDR3 runs to 15 residues. Germline loops: CDR1 SGDLS, CDR2 YYNGEE. The DNA of the CDR3 is TGTGCCAGCAGCCTTGGGGGTATGAGCAATCAGCCCCAGCATTTT. Translated, it gives CASSLGGMSNQPQHF. Filled out from reference TRBV9 and TRBJ1-5, the complete variable domain reads DSGVTQTPKHLITATGQRVTLRCSPRSGDLSVYWYQQSLDQGLQFLIQYYNGEERAKGNILERFSAQQFPDLHSELNLSSLELGDSALYFCASSLGGMSNQPQHFGDGTRLSIL.

This clonotype was observed a handful of times. The chain is built from TRBV12-3 or TRBV12-4 and TRBJ2-4; D may be TRBD1 (5 bases). V was shortened by 0 bases and J by 3 bases, with 9 bases between the two germline ends. The CDR3 extends over 15 amino acids. The CDR3 bases are TGTGCCAGCAGTTTAGCGCAGGGTAGCAAAAACATTCAGTACTTC. Translation: CASSLAQGSKNIQYF.

The J gene is TRBJ2-3, the V gene TRBV4-2; 12 bases are a match to TRBD2. This CDR3 is built from 18 residues. V trimming: 4 bases; J trimming: 0 bases; junction bases outside the gene matches: 8. The germline V gene encodes CDR1 LGHNA and CDR2 YNFKEQ. CDR3 residues: CASSLTSSGGVSTDTQYF. CDR3 bases: TGTGCCAGCAGCCTGACGTCTAGCGGGGGGGTAAGCACAGATACGCAGTATTTT.

V is TRBV7-9 and J is TRBJ1-2; TRBD1 might be the D (5 bases). Trimming pared 7 bases from V and 8 bases from J, leaving 17 bases between. Germline V lookup: CDR1 SEHNR, CDR2 FQNEAQ (reference sequence). This CDR3 is built from 13 residues. DNA for the CDR3: TGTGCCAGCACCTCCGGGGCCCCCTGGGGCTACACCTTC. Translating gives CASTSGAPWGYTF.

V usage is TRBV2 and J usage is TRBJ2-3, with TRBD1 as a possible D gene (5 bases). Germline CDR1 reads SNHLY; CDR2 reads FYNNEI. Trimming pared 8 bases from V and 5 bases from J, leaving 20 bases between. The CDR3 spans 15 residues. Here the CDR3 DNA reads TGTGCCAGCCTTACCCGACAGCGAGAACGAGATACGCAGTATTTT. This gives the protein CASLTRQRERDTQYF.

This clonotype was recorded a few times. CDR3 DNA: TGTGCCAGCAGTGAGGGGGCTACGGAGACCCAGTACTTC. This translates into CASSEGATETQYF. The J gene is TRBJ2-5, the V gene TRBV25-1; D is possibly TRBD1 (6 bases). Germline V gene sequence: CDR1 MGHDK, CDR2 SYGVNS. Trimming removed 3 bases at V and 5 bases at J, with 10 bases between. The CDR3 loop spans 13 amino acids.

The chain recombines TRBV20-1 with TRBJ2-3; a weak D match, TRBD2 (7 bases). The germline V and J ends were trimmed by 3 bases and 6 bases, with 16 bases remaining between them. This CDR3 spans 14 amino acids. The germline gives CDR1 DFQATT, CDR2 SNEGSKA (reference sequence). The CDR3 region is CSARRGPRSDTQYF. The CDR3 DNA reads as TGCAGTGCTAGGCGGGGGCCCCGGAGCGATACGCAGTATTTT.

This clonotype has ten or more counts. The chain uses TRBV12-3 or TRBV12-4 and TRBJ1-1, with D maybe TRBD1 (5 bases). V shed 5 bases and J shed 0 bases, with 13 bases lying between them. The CDR3 extends over 15 amino acids. CDR3 nucleotide sequence: TGTGCCAGCAGTCTCCGCGGGACTTTGAACACTGAAGCTTTCTTT. Amino acid sequence: CASSLRGTLNTEAFF.

This clonotype was seen more than once but under ten times. One end of the junction does not line up with germline, which may come from a read error. The chain links TRBV5-1 to TRBJ2-1; tentative D call: TRBD1 (6 bases). Germline assignment: CDR1 SGHRS and CDR2 YFSETQ. This CDR3 has 15 residues. CDR3 bases: TGCGCCAGCACCTTGGGGGCGAGCTCCTACAATGAGCAGTTCTTC. Its protein product is CASTLGASSYNEQFF. Drawing the rest from reference TRBV5-1 and TRBJ2-1, the complete variable domain is KAGVTQTPRYLIKTRGQQVTLSCSPISGHRSVSWYQQTPGQGLQFLFEYFSETQRNKGNFPGRFSGRQFSNSRSEMNVSTLELGDSALYLCASTLGASSYNEQFFGPGTRLTVL.

This clonotype has more than one count but fewer than ten. CDR3 in amino acids: CASSYSTGVSYNEQFF. CDR3 nucleotides: TGTGCCAGCAGTTACTCTACAGGGGTCTCCTACAATGAGCAGTTCTTC. The chain links TRBV6-5 to TRBJ2-1; the match to TRBD1 covers 7 bases. Germline V gives CDR1 MNHEY, CDR2 SVGAGI. V shed 0 bases and J 0 bases; nucleotides not matched to a gene: 2. This CDR3 has 16 residues.

This clonotype came up a few times. This chain connects TRBV6-6 to TRBJ2-1, with 7 bases fitting TRBD1. From germline, CDR1 is MNHNY and CDR2 SVGAGI (reference sequence). This CDR3 is built from 14 residues. CDR3 loop: CVTSSAGGQGEQFF. CDR3 DNA: TGTGTCACCAGCTCGGCAGGGGGTCAGGGTGAGCAGTTCTTC.

The gene calls are TRBV7-6 and TRBJ2-1; 7 nucleotides align to TRBD1. CDR1 is SGHVS and CDR2 is FNYEAQ in the germline V gene. The V segment lost 2 bases and the J segment 6 bases; nucleotides outside the gene matches: 7. The CDR3 is 15 residues long. In nucleotides, the CDR3 is TGTGCCAGCAGCTTACCGACAGGGAAATTCAATGAGCAGTTCTTC. Its protein is CASSLPTGKFNEQFF.